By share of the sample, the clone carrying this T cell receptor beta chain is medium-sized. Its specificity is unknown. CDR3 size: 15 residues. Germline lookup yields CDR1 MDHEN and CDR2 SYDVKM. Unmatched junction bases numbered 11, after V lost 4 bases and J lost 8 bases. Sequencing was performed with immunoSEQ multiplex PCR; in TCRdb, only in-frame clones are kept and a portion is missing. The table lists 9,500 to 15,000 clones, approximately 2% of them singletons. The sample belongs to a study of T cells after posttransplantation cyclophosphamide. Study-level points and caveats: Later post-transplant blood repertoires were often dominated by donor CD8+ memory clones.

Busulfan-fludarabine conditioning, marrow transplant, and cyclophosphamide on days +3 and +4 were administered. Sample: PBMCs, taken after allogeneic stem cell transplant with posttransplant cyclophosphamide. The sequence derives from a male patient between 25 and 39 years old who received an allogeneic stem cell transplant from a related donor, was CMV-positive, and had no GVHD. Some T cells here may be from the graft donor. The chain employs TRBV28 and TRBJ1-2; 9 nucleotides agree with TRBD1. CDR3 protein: CASSSTSTGGWGYTF. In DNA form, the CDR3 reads TGTGCCAGCAGTTCTACCTCGACAGGGGGATGGGGCTACACCTTC.